This TCR beta chain was sequenced during a study of shared T cell receptors in the human thymus. Germline CDR1 SGHAT, CDR2 FQNNGV. The CDR3 length is 14 residues. Trimming removed 4 bases from V and 5 bases from J; junction bases left unmatched: 3. TCRdb keeps only in-frame clones here, not all; method: immunoSEQ multiplex PCR. The sample lists approximately 730,000 clones; 70% to 90% were seen once. A further study also used this sample, focusing on human thymus T cells. That paper adds: Among the donors, all were healthy Finnish infants having corrective surgery for congenital heart defects. Corrective cardiac operations yielded the resected thymus tissue. Gene usage for V and J segments appeared biased in thymic and blood repertoires.

Source material: thymocytes. This sequence originates from a girl under two years old with a congenital heart defect. The chain is built from TRBV11-2 and TRBJ2-3, with 10 bases fitting TRBD2. CDR3 sequence (DNA): TGTGCCAGCAGCTGGGAGCGGGGGGGAGATACGCAGTATTTT. Its protein is CASSWERGGDTQYF.